This T cell receptor beta chain was retrieved from a study of graft-versus-host responses after intestinal transplantation. Study in general: Transplantation in recipients was multivisceral, liver-intestinal, or isolated intestinal. Anti-thymocyte globulin was used for induction in all recipients, who then took tacrolimus and steroids for roughly three years.

The table came from immunoSEQ multiplex PCR; TCRdb's copy has only in-frame clones and leaves some out. Here the sample spans tens of thousands of clones, roughly four fifths being singletons. With regard to this clone: Its antigen is unidentified.

CDR3 size: 15 residues. V was shortened by 7 bases and J by 2 bases, with 18 bases between the two germline ends. Germline V gene sequence: CDR1 MNHNY, CDR2 SVGAGI (reference sequence). This receptor was identified in a human donor who received an intestinal transplant. Sequences were derived from unstimulated CD8+ T cells sorted from spleen or lymph node cells, sampled before intestinal transplant. The V gene is TRBV6-6, the J gene TRBJ2-7, with no clear D. The CDR3 nucleotides are TGTGCCAGCACTCGTGAGCCCCGTACCCCCTACGAGCAGTACTTC. Its translation: CASTREPRTPYEQYF.